This TCR beta chain is drawn from a study of T-cell reconstitution after alpha-beta-depleted transplantation in children. Library preparation (for TCRbeta) was performed with unique molecular identifiers. TCRdb recomputed calls from the PCR reads with MiXCR, one row per CDR3 protein. This sample has about 640,000 distinct CDR3 sequences, with 16% found just once. The specimen was PBMCs from the stem cell graft donor, collected from the stem cell graft. The source is a human donor who donated a stem cell graft to a child with acute myeloid leukemia.

The CDR3 reads CASSQDQGQNTDTQYF. CDR3 nucleotide sequence: TGCGCCAGCAGCCAAGATCAGGGGCAAAACACAGATACGCAGTATTTT. This sequence joins TRBV4-3 and TRBJ2-3; TRBD1 is a possible D gene (6 bases). The V end was cut by 0 bases, the J end by 2 bases, with 12 bases between. The CDR3 extends over 16 amino acids. Germline V gene data show CDR1 as LGHNA and CDR2 as YSLEER.